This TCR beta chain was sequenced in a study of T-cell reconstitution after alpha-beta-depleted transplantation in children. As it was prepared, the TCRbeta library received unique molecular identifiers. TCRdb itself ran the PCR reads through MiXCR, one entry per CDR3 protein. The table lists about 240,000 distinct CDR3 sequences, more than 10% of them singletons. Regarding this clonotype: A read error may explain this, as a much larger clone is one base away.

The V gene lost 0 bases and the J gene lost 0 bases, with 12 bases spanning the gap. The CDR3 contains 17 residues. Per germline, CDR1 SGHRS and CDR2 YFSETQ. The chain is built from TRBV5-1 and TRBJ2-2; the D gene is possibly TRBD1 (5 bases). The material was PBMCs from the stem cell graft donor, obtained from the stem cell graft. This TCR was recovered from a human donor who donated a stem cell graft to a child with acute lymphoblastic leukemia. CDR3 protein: CASSLVPGPANTGELFF. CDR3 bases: TGCGCCAGCAGCTTGGTTCCAGGGCCGGCGAACACCGGGGAGCTGTTTTTT.